These T cell receptor beta chains were read from a single sample in a study of blood T cells in healthy people across ages. TCRdb re-analysed the 5' RACE reads in MiXCR, keeping a single row per CDR3 protein. This sample carries 1.5 million to 2 million distinct CDR3 sequences, about 39% of them seen once, and the ten largest clones take more than 20%. Sequencing input: blood. The receptors here all came from a human donor in good health. Each CDR3 is given with its conserved first and last residue. The D gene is left open where the match is weak. Rows give clone size only sometimes, using once, few, many, or a class for an expanded clone.

V	D	J	size	CDR3	DNA
TRBV29-1	TRBD1	TRBJ1-1	-	CSVAAGQGFTEAFF	TGCAGCGTTGCCGCGGGACAGGGATTCACTGAAGCTTTCTTT
TRBV15	-	TRBJ2-2	-	CATSRGFAGELFF	TGTGCCACCAGCAGAGGTTTCGCCGGGGAGCTGTTTTTT
TRBV20-1	-	TRBJ2-7	few	CSPGTQYEQYF	TGCAGTCCCGGGACACAGTACGAGCAGTACTTC
TRBV7-2	TRBD1	TRBJ1-2	few	CASSSWDRALRGYTF	TGTGCCAGCAGCTCTTGGGACAGGGCCCTTAGGGGCTACACCTTC
TRBV6-1	-	TRBJ2-7	-	CASSLLWGPGGEQYF	TGTGCCAGCAGTTTACTCTGGGGTCCTGGAGGGGAGCAGTACTTC
TRBV20-1	TRBD1	TRBJ2-7	few	CSATGTEYEQYF	TGCAGTGCAACCGGGACAGAATACGAGCAGTACTTC
TRBV10-3	TRBD2	TRBJ2-7	many	CAINDRTSGDEQYF	TGTGCCATCAATGACAGGACTAGCGGGGACGAGCAGTACTTC
TRBV10-3	TRBD2	TRBJ2-5	few	CAISESTSGDETQYF	TGTGCCATCAGTGAGTCGACTAGCGGGGATGAGACCCAGTACTTC
TRBV4-2	TRBD2	TRBJ2-7	many	CASSQGLAVGGEQYF	TGTGCCAGCAGCCAAGGACTAGCGGTTGGGGGTGAGCAGTACTTC
TRBV7-2	TRBD2	TRBJ2-7	many	CASSLTSGPYEQYF	TGTGCCAGCAGCCTGACTAGCGGACCCTACGAGCAGTACTTC
TRBV7-3	-	TRBJ2-5	-	CASSLIGGAQETQYF	TGTGCCAGCAGCTTAATTGGGGGGGCCCAGGAGACCCAGTACTTC
TRBV20-1	-	TRBJ2-3	-	CSAPSDTQYF	TGCAGTGCTCCGTCAGATACGCAGTATTTT
TRBV3-1	TRBD2	TRBJ2-5	-	CASSQEDRSGRAGYQETQYF	TGTGCCAGCAGCCAAGAAGATAGGAGCGGGAGGGCCGGGTACCAAGAGACCCAGTACTTC
TRBV5-8	-	TRBJ1-2	-	CASSLGITNYGYTF	TGTGCCAGCAGCTTGGGCATAACTAACTATGGCTACACCTTC
TRBV4-3	TRBD1	TRBJ2-3	few	CASSLTGTGAPLTQYF	TGCGCCAGCAGTCTAACCGGGACAGGGGCTCCCCTTACGCAGTATTTT
TRBV6-2/TRBV6-3	-	TRBJ2-7	once	CASSCALGAANTYEQYF	TGTGCCAGCAGTTGCGCCCTCGGGGCAGCAAACACCTACGAGCAGTACTTC
TRBV27	TRBD1	TRBJ2-7	many	CASSSPLTGTGPYEQYF	TGTGCCAGCAGTTCTCCCCTCACCGGGACAGGGCCCTACGAGCAGTACTTC
TRBV4-2	-	TRBJ2-7	-	CTSSQTGYEQYF	TGTACCAGCAGCCAGACTGGCTACGAGCAGTACTTC
TRBV11-2	-	TRBJ2-5	-	CASSLDRVRGERYF	TGTGCCAGCAGCTTAGATCGGGTGAGGGGAGAGCGGTACTTC
TRBV7-3	-	TRBJ2-6	many	CASSDTGHGANVLTF	TGTGCCAGCAGTGATACAGGGCATGGGGCCAACGTCCTGACTTTC
TRBV9	TRBD2	TRBJ2-7	-	CASSARGGANEQYF	TGTGCCAGCAGCGCCCGGGGGGGCGCGAACGAGCAGTACTTC
TRBV5-1	-	TRBJ2-1	-	CASSFSGGREQFF	TGCGCCAGCAGCTTCTCCGGGGGGCGAGAGCAGTTCTTC
TRBV29-1	-	TRBJ1-3	few	CSVEDRGDGWGNTIYF	TGCAGCGTTGAAGATCGGGGGGACGGTTGGGGAAACACCATATATTTT
TRBV21-1	-	TRBJ2-1	-	CASSNGLENEQFF	TGTGCAAGCAGCAATGGATTGGAGAATGAGCAGTTCTTC
TRBV12-3/TRBV12-4	TRBD1	TRBJ2-3	-	CASSFVRGRGSTDTQYF	TGTGCCAGCAGTTTCGTTCGTGGCAGGGGGAGCACAGATACGCAGTATTTT
TRBV4-1	-	TRBJ2-7	few	CASSQARGPTYEQYF	TGCGCCAGCAGCCAAGCCCGGGGGCCCACCTACGAGCAGTACTTC
TRBV24-1	-	TRBJ1-2	few	CATSEGYGYTF	TGTGCCACCAGTGAGGGATATGGCTACACCTTC
TRBV15	-	TRBJ2-1	-	CATSESGFSSYNEQFF	TGTGCCACCAGCGAGAGCGGGTTCAGCTCCTACAATGAGCAGTTCTTC
TRBV12-3/TRBV12-4	-	TRBJ2-3	-	CARSLWSLTDTQYF	TGTGCCCGCAGTTTATGGAGCTTAACAGATACGCAGTATTTT
TRBV12-5	-	TRBJ1-2	few	CASGWGGYTF	TGTGCTAGTGGCTGGGGGGGCTACACCTTC
TRBV4-3	TRBD1	TRBJ1-1	-	CASSQDLTGENTEAFF	TGCGCCAGCAGCCAAGACTTAACAGGGGAGAACACTGAAGCTTTCTTT
TRBV29-1	TRBD2	TRBJ2-5	few	CSVHTGERGTLETQYF	TGCAGCGTTCATACCGGTGAGCGGGGGACTTTGGAGACCCAGTACTTC
TRBV5-5	TRBD2	TRBJ2-1	-	CASSLGGTSVHEQFF	TGTGCCAGCAGTCTAGGAGGGACTAGCGTGCATGAGCAGTTCTTC
TRBV5-1	-	TRBJ2-7	few	CASSLVAGEDEQYF	TGCGCCAGCAGCTTGGTCGCCGGGGAGGACGAGCAGTACTTC
TRBV5-1	TRBD2	TRBJ2-1	-	CASSLNGGARHNEQFF	TGCGCCAGCAGCTTGAACGGGGGGGCCAGGCACAATGAGCAGTTCTTC
TRBV7-2	TRBD1	TRBJ1-2	few	CASSLVPPGGSYGYTF	TGTGCCAGCAGCTTAGTCCCCCCAGGGGGAAGCTATGGCTACACCTTC
TRBV3-1	TRBD1	TRBJ2-7	once	CASSPISWTGGHEQYF	TGTGCCAGCAGCCCCATTTCGTGGACAGGGGGACACGAGCAGTACTTC
TRBV11-2	-	TRBJ2-4	few	CASSTIQGASKNIQYF	TGTGCCAGCAGCACCATACAGGGAGCGTCCAAAAACATTCAGTACTTC
TRBV9	-	TRBJ2-3	-	CASSVGGGPGTDTQYF	TGTGCCAGCAGCGTAGGGGGCGGACCCGGCACAGATACGCAGTATTTT
TRBV29-1	-	TRBJ1-2	-	CSVERAYGGYTF	TGCAGCGTTGAGCGGGCTTATGGCGGCTACACCTTC
TRBV5-5	-	TRBJ1-5	-	CASSTIMTGGSNQPQHF	TGTGCCAGCAGTACAATCATGACGGGGGGTAGCAATCAGCCCCAGCATTTT